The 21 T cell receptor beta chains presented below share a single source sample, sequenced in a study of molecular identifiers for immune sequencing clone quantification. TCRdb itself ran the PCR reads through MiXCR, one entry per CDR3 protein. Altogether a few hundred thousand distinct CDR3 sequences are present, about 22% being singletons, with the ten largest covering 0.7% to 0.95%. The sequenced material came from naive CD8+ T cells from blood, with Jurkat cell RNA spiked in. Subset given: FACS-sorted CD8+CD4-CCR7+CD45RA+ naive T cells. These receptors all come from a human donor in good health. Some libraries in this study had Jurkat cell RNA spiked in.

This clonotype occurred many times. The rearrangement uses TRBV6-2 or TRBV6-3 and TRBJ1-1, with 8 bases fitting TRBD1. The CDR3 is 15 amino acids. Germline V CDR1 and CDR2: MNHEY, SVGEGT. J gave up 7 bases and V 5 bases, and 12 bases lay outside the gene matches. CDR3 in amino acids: CASSPRGQASGEAFF. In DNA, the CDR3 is TGTGCCAGCAGTCCCCGGGGACAGGCCTCTGGTGAAGCTTTCTTT.

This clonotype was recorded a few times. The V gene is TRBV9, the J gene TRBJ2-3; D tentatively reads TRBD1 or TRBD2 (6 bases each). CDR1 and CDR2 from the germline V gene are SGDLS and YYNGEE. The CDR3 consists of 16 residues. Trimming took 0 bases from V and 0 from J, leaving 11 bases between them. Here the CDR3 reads CASSVGLGGSTDTQYF. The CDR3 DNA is TGTGCCAGCAGCGTAGGACTAGGGGGAAGCACAGATACGCAGTATTTT.

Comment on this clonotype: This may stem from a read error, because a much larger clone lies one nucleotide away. The CDR3 region is CSTSSTGGDTGELFF. CDR3 coding DNA: TGCAGTACTAGTTCGACAGGGGGCGATACCGGGGAGCTGTTTTTT. The chain joins TRBV20-1 to TRBJ2-2; 10 nucleotides align to TRBD1. This CDR3 has 15 residues. Germline lookup yields CDR1 DFQATT and CDR2 SNEGSKA (reference sequence).

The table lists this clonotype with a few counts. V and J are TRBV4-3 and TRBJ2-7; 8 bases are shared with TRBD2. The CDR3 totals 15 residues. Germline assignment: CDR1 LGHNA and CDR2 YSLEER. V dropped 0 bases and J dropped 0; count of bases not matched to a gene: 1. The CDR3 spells CASSQESGGSYEQYF. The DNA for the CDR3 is TGCGCCAGCAGCCAAGAAAGCGGGGGCTCCTACGAGCAGTACTTC.

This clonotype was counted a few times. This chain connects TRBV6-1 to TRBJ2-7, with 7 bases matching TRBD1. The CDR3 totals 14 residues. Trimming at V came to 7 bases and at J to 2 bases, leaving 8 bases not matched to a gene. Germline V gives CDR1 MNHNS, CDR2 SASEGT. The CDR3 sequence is CASISQGDPYEQYF. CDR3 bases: TGTGCCAGCATTAGCCAGGGGGACCCCTACGAGCAGTACTTC.

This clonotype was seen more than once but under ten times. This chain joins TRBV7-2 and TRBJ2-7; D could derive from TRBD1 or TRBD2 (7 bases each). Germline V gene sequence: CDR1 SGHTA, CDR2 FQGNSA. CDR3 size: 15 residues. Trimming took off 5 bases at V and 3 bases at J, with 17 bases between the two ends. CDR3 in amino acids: CASSQGEGPLYEQYF. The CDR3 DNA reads TGTGCCAGCAGCCAGGGGGAGGGCCCCCTCTACGAGCAGTACTTC.

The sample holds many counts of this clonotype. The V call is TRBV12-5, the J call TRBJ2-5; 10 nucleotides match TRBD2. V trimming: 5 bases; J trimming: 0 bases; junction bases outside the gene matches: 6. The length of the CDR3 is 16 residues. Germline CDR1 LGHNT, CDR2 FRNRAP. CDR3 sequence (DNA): TGTGCTAGTGGTCCCGCCCTAGCGGGGGACCAAGAGACCCAGTACTTC. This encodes CASGPALAGDQETQYF.

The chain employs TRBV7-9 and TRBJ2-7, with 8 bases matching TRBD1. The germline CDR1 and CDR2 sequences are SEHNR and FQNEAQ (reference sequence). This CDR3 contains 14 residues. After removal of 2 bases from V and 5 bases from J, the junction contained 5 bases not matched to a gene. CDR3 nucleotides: TGTGCCAGCAGCTTAATAACAGGGGGTAACGAGCAGTACTTC. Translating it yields CASSLITGGNEQYF.

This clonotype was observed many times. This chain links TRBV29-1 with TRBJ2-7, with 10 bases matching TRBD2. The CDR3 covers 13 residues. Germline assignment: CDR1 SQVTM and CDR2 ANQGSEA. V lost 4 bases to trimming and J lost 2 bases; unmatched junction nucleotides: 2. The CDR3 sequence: CSVALAGAYEQYF. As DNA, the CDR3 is TGCAGCGTTGCGCTAGCGGGAGCCTACGAGCAGTACTTC.

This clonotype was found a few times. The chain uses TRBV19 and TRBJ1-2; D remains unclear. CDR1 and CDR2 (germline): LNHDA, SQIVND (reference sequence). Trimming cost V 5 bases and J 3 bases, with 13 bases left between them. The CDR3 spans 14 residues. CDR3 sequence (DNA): TGTGCCAGTAGTCCCACGATGGCGTACTATGGCTACACCTTC. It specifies CASSPTMAYYGYTF.

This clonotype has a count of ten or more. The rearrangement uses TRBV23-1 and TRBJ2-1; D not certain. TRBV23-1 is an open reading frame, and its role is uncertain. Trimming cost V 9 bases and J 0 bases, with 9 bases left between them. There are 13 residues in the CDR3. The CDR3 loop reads CARRGISYNEQFF. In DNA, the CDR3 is TGCGCCAGGCGCGGAATCTCCTACAATGAGCAGTTCTTC.

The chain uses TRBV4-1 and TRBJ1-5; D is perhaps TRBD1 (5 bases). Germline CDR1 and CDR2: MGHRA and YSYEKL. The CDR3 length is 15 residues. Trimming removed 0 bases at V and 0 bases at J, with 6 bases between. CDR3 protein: CASSQEGHSNQPQHF. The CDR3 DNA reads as TGCGCCAGCAGCCAAGAGGGGCATAGCAATCAGCCCCAGCATTTT.

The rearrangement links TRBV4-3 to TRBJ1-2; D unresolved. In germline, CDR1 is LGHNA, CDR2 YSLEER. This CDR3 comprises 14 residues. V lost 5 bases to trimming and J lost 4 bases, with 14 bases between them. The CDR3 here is CASSKARAGYGYTF. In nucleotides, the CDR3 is TGCGCCAGCAGCAAAGCCCGGGCCGGCTATGGCTACACCTTC.

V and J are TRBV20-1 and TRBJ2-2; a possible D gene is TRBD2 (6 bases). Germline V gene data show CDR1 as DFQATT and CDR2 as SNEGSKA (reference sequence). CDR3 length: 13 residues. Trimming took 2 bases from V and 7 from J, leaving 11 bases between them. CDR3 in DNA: TGCAGTGCTAGACGGGAGTCTCACGGGGAGCTGTTTTTT. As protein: CSARRESHGELFF.

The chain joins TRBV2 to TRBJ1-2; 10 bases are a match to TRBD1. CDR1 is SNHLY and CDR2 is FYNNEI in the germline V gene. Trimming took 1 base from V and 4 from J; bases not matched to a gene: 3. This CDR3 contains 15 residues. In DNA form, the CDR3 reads TGTGCCAGCAGTGAAGGAAGACAGGGGGCCTATGGCTACACCTTC. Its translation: CASSEGRQGAYGYTF.

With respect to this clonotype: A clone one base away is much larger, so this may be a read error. The CDR3 DNA reads TGCAGCGTTGGAGAGTCCCCCTGGGCTGAAGCTTTCTTT. It yields the protein CSVGESPWAEAFF. V is TRBV29-1 and J is TRBJ1-1; D uncertain. CDR1 SQVTM and CDR2 ANQGSEA come from the germline V gene. V was pared by 4 bases and J by 6 bases, with 15 bases between. The CDR3 covers 13 residues.

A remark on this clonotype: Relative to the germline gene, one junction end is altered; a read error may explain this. The chain's CDR3 is CASSPMDRLRTDTQHF. Here the CDR3 DNA reads TGTGCTAGCTCACCAATGGACAGGCTAAGGACAGATACGCAGCATTTT. V is TRBV18 and J is TRBJ2-3, with TRBD1 matching over 7 bases. The J call could be wrong; TRBJ1-5 is a better fit for the DNA end. The CDR3 runs 16 residues. The germline gives CDR1 KGHSH, CDR2 LQKENI.

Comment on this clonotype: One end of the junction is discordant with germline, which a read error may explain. CDR3 sequence: CASKSLAGWNTRELFF. The DNA of the CDR3 is TGTGCCAGCAAATCGTTGGCGGGGTGGAACACCAGGGAGCTGTTTTTT. The rearrangement links TRBV6-1 to TRBJ2-2; TRBD2 is a possible D gene (6 bases). This CDR3 has 16 amino acids. From germline, CDR1 is MNHNS and CDR2 SASEGT.

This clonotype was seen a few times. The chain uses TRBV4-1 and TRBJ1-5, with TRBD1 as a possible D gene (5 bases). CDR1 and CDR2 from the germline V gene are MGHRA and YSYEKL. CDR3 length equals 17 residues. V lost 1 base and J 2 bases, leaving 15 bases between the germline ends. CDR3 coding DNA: TGCGCCAGCAGCCAAGTATCTGGGACGGGGGGCAATCAGCCCCAGCATTTT. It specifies CASSQVSGTGGNQPQHF.

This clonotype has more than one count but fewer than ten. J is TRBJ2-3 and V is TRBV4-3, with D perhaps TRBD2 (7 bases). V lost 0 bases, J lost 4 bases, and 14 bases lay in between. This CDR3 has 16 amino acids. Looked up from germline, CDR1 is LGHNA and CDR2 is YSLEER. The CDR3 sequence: CASSQDLRGGADTQYF. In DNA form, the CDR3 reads TGCGCCAGCAGCCAAGATCTGAGGGGGGGGGCAGATACGCAGTATTTT.

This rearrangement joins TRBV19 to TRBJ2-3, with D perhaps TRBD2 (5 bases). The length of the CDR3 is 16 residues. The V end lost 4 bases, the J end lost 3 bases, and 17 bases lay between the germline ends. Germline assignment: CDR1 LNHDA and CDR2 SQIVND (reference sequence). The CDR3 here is CASSTLLLGRTDTQYF. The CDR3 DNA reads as TGTGCCAGTAGTACCCTTCTTCTAGGGAGAACAGATACGCAGTATTTT.